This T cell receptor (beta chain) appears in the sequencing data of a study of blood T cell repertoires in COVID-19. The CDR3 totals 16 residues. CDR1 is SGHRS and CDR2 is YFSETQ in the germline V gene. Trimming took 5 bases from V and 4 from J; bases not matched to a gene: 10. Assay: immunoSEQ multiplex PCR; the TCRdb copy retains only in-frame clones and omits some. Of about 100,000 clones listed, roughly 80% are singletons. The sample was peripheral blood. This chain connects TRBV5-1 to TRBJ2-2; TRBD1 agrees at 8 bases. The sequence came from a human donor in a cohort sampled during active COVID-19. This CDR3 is CASSLDRAVSTGELFF. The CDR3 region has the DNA TGCGCCAGCAGTCTGGACAGGGCGGTTAGCACCGGGGAGCTGTTTTTT.